The source of this T cell receptor (beta chain) is a study of T cell repertoires in ileal Crohn's disease. The method was immunoSEQ multiplex PCR; TCRdb's version includes in-frame clones alone and lacks a portion of them. Of 6,000 to 8,000 clones in the sample, 70% to 85% were seen once. Germline lookup yields CDR1 SGHNT and CDR2 YYREEE (reference sequence). The CDR3 is 14 residues long. V lost 2 bases to trimming and J lost 5 bases, with 10 bases between them. Points on this clone: Its antigen is undetermined.

Whole-study results and caveats: Compared with CD4 T cells, sorted CD8 cells carried more expanded clones.

The receptor was derived from an adult with Crohn's disease. The chain joins TRBV5-4 to TRBJ2-2, with D perhaps TRBD1 (6 bases). Sequencing used ileal tissue. The CDR3 here is CASSFYRGTGELFF. For the CDR3, the DNA is TGTGCCAGCAGCTTCTATAGGGGGACCGGGGAGCTGTTTTTT. Full variable domain (missing parts from reference TRBV5-4 and TRBJ2-2): ETGVTQSPTHLIKTRGQQVTLRCSSQSGHNTVSWYQQALGQGPQFIFQYYREEENGRGNFPPRFSGLQFPNYSSELNVNALELDDSALYLCASSFYRGTGELFFGEGSRLTVL.